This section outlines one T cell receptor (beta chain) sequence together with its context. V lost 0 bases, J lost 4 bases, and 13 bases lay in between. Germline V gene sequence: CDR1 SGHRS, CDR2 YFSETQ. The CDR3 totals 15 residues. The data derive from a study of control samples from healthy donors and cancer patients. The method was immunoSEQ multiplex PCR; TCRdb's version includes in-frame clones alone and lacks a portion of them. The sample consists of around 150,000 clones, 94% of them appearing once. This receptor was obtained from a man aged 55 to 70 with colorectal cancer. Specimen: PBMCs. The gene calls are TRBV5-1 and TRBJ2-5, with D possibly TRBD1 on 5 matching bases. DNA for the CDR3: TGCGCCAGCAGCTTGGAGACAGATAGGCGAGAGACCCAGTACTTC. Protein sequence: CASSLETDRRETQYF. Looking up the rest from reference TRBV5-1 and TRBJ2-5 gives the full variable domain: KAGVTQTPRYLIKTRGQQVTLSCSPISGHRSVSWYQQTPGQGLQFLFEYFSETQRNKGNFPGRFSGRQFSNSRSEMNVSTLELGDSALYLCASSLETDRRETQYFGPGTRLLVL.